This T cell receptor delta chain was sequenced during a study of Vδ1+ human thymocytes. Broader study findings: Highly polyclonal TRG and TRD repertoires with Gaussian CDR3 length distributions appeared in thymus. TRD repertoires were essentially private, unlike widely shared TRG clonotypes. Thymic delta-chain repertoires held 20% to 25% Vdelta2 sequences and few Vdelta3, despite high sort purity. The authors advised highly purified populations and single-cell validation.

A note on this clone: Its antigen is as yet unknown.

This CDR3 comprises 23 residues. The germline V gene encodes CDR1 TSWWSYY and CDR2 QGS. The ends lost 0 bases at V and 1 base at J; junction bases unmatched: 18. The template was reverse-transcribed extracted RNA. Pooled V-gene forward primers with one constant-region reverse primer generated the CDR3 amplicons by multiplex PCR. TCRdb re-processed the multiplex PCR reads using CATT. Of more than 50,000 delta-chain clones listed, around 15% are singletons. The chain links TRDV1 to TRDJ2, with TRDD3 identical over 12 bases. This TCR was recovered from a girl under three years old who had congenital heart surgery. The specimen was Vdelta1+ gamma-delta thymocytes from the thymus. Regarding subset: FACS-sorted CD3+ TCRalphabeta- TCRVdelta1+ TCRVdelta2- thymocytes. In DNA form, the CDR3 reads TGTGCTCTTGGGGAACTGGAGGCTTTCGTACTGGGGGATACTAAGGGTTTGACAGCACAACTCTTCTTT. Its protein product is CALGELEAFVLGDTKGLTAQLFF.